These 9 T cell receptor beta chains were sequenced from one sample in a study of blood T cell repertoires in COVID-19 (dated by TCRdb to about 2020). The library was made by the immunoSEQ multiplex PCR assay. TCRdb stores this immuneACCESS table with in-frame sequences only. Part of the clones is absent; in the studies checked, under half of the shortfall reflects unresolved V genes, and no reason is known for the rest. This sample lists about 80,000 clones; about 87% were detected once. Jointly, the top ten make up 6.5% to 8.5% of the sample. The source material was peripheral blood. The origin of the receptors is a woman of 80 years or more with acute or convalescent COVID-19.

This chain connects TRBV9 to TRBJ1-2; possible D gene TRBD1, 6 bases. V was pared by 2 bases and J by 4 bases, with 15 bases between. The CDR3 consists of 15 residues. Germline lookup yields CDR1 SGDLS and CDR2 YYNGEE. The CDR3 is CASSVSPGTTYGYTF. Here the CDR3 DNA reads TGTGCCAGCAGCGTGAGCCCCGGGACAACCTATGGCTACACCTTC.

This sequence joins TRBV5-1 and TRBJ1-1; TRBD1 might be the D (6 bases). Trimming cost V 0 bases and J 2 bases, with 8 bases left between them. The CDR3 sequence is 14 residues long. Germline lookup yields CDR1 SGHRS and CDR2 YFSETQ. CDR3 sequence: CASSLVQGNTEAFF. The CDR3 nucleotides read TGCGCCAGCAGCTTGGTACAGGGAAACACTGAAGCTTTCTTT.

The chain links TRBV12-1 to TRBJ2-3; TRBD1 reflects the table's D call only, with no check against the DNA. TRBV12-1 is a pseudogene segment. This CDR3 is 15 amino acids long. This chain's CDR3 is CASSSTGPVTDTQYF. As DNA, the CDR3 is TGTGCCAGCAGCTCGACAGGCCCCGTCACAGATACGCAGTATTTT.

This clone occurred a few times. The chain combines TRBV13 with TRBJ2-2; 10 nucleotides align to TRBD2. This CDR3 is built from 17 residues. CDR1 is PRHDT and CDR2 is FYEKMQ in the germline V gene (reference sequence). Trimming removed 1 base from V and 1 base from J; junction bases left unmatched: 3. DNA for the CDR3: TGTGCCAGCAGCTTAGTCCCTAGCGGGGGGAACACCGGGGAGCTGTTTTTT. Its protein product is CASSLVPSGGNTGELFF.

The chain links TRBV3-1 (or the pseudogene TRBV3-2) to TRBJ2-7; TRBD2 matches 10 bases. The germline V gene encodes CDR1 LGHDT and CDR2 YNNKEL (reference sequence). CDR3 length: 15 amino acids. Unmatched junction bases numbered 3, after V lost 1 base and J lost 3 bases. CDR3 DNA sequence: TGTGCCAGCAGCCAAGTTACTAGCGGGGACTACGAGCAGTACTTC. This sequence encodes CASSQVTSGDYEQYF.

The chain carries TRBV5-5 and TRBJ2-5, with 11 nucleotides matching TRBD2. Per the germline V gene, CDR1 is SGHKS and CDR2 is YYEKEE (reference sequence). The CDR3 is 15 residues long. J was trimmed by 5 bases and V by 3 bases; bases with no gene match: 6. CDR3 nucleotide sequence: TGTGCCAGCAGCTCCCCGGGACTAGCGGAGGAGACCCAGTACTTC. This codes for CASSSPGLAEETQYF.

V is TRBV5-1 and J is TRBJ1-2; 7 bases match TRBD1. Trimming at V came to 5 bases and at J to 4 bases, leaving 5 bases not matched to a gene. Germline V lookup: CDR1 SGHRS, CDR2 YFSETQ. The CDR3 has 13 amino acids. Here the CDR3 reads CASREGGGYGYTF. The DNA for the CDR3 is TGCGCCAGCAGGGAAGGGGGCGGCTATGGCTACACCTTC. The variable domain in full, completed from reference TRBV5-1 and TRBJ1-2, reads KAGVTQTPRYLIKTRGQQVTLSCSPISGHRSVSWYQQTPGQGLQFLFEYFSETQRNKGNFPGRFSGRQFSNSRSEMNVSTLELGDSALYLCASREGGGYGYTFGSGTRLTVV.

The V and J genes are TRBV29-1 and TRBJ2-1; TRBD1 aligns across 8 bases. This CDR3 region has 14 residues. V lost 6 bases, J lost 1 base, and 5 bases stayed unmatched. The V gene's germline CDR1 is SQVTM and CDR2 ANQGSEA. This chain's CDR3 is CSVPTGVSYNEQFF. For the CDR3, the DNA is TGCAGCGTCCCGACAGGGGTTTCCTACAATGAGCAGTTCTTC.

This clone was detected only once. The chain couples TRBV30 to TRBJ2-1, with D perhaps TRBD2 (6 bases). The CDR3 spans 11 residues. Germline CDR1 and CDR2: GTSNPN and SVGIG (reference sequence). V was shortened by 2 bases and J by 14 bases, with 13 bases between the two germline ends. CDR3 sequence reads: CAWSRSGDEFF. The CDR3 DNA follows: TGTGCCTGGAGTAGGTCGGGAGACGAGTTCTTC.